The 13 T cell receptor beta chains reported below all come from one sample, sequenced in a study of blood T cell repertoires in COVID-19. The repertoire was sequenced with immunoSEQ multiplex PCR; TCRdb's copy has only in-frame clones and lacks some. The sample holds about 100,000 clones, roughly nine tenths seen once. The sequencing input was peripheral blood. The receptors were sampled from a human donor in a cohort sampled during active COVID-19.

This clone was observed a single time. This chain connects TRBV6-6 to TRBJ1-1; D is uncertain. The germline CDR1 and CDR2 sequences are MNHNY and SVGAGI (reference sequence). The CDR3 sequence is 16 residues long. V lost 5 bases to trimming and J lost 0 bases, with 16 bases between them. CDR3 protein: CASSPPNRLLNTEAFF. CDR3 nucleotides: TGTGCCAGCAGTCCCCCGAATCGACTATTGAACACTGAAGCTTTCTTT.

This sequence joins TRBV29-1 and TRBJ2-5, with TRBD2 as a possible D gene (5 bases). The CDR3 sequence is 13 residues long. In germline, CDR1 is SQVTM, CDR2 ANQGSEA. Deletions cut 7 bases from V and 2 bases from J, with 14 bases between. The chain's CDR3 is CSGNLAPQETQYF. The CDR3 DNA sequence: TGCAGCGGTAACCTAGCACCACAAGAGACCCAGTACTTC.

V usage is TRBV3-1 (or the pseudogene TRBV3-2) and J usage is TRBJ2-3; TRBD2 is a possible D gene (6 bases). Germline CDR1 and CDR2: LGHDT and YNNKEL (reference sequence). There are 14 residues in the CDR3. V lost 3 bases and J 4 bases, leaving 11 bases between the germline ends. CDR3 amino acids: CASSQTSPSDTQYF. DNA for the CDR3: TGTGCCAGCAGCCAGACTAGTCCATCAGATACGCAGTATTTT.

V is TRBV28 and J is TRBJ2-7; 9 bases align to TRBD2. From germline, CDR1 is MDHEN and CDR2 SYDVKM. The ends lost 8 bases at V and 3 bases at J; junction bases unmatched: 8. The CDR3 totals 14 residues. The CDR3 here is CASLGLAKYYEQYF. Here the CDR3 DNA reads TGTGCCAGCCTTGGACTAGCGAAATACTACGAGCAGTACTTC.

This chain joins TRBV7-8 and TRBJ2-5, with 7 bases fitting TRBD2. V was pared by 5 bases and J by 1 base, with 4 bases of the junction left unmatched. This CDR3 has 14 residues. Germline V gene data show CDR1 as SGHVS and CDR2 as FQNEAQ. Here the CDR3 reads CASSLLARQETQYF. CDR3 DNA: TGTGCCAGCAGCCTACTAGCGCGCCAAGAGACCCAGTACTTC.

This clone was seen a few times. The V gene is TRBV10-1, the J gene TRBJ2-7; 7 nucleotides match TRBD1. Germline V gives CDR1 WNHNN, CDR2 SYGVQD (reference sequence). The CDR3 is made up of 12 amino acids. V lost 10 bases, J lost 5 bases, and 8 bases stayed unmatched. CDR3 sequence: CATNGTAHEQYF. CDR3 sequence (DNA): TGCGCCACCAACGGGACAGCTCACGAGCAGTACTTC.

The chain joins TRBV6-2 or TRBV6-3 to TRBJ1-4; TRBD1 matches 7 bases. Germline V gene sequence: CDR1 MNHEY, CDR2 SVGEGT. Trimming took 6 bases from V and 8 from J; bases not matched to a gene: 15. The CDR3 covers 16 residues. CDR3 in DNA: TGTGCCAGCAGCCAGACCGCTTCCAGGGGGAAAGAAAAACTGTTTTTT. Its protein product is CASSQTASRGKEKLFF.

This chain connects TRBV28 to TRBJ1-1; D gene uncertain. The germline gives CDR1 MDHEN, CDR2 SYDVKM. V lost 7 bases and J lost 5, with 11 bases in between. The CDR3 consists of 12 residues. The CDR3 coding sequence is TGTGCCAGCACCCCGGGATGGACTGAAGCTTTCTTT. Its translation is CASTPGWTEAFF.

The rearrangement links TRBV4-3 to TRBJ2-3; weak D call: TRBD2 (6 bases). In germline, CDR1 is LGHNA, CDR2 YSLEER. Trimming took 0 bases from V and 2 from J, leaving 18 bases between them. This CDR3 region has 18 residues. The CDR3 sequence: CASSQESAGSVYTDTQYF. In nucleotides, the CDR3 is TGCGCCAGCAGCCAAGAGTCGGCGGGGTCCGTGTACACAGATACGCAGTATTTT.

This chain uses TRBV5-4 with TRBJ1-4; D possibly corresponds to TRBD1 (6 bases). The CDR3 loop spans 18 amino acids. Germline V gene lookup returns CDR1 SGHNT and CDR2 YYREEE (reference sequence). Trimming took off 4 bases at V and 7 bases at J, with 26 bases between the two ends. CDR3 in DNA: TGTGCCAGCAGCCTAGATCCATTTCGGGGGGCGAAGGTTGAAAAACTGTTTTTT. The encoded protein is CASSLDPFRGAKVEKLFF.

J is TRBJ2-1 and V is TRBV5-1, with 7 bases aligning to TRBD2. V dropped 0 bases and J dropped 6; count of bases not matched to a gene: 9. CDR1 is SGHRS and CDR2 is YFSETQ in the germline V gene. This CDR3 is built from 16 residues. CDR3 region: CASSLGASGGSNEQFF. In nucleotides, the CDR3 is TGCGCCAGCAGCTTGGGGGCTAGCGGTGGGTCCAATGAGCAGTTCTTC.

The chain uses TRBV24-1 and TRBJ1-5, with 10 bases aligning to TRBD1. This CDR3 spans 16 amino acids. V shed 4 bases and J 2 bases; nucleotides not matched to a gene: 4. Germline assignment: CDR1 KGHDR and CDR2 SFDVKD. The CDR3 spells CATSERGTGGNQPQHF. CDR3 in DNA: TGTGCCACCAGTGAACGCGGGACAGGGGGCAATCAGCCCCAGCATTTT.

CDR3 sequence reads: CSVASYGYTF. The DNA of the CDR3 is TGCAGTGTGGCCAGCTATGGCTACACCTTC. The chain uses TRBV20-1 and TRBJ1-2, with no clear D. Trimming stripped 7 bases from V and 4 bases from J, with 7 bases between. Germline V gene lookup returns CDR1 DFQATT and CDR2 SNEGSKA (reference sequence). The CDR3 runs 10 residues.